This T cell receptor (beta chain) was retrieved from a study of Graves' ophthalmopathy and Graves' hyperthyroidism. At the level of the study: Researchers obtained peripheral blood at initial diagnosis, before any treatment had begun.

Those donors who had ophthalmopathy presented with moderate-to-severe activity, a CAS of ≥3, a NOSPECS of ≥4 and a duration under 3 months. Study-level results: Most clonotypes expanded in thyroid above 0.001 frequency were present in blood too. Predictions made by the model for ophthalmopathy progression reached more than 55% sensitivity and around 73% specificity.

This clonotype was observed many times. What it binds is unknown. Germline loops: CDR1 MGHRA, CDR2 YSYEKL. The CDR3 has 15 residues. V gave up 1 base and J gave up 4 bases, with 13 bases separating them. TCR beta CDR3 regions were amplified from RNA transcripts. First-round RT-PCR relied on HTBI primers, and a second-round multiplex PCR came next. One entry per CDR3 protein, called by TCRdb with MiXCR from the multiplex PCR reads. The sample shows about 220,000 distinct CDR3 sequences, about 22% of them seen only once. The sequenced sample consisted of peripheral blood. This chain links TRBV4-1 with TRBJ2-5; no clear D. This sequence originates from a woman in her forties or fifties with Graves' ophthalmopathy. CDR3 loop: CASSQGASTPETQYF. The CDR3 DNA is TGCGCCAGCAGCCAAGGGGCCTCGACTCCAGAGACCCAGTACTTC.